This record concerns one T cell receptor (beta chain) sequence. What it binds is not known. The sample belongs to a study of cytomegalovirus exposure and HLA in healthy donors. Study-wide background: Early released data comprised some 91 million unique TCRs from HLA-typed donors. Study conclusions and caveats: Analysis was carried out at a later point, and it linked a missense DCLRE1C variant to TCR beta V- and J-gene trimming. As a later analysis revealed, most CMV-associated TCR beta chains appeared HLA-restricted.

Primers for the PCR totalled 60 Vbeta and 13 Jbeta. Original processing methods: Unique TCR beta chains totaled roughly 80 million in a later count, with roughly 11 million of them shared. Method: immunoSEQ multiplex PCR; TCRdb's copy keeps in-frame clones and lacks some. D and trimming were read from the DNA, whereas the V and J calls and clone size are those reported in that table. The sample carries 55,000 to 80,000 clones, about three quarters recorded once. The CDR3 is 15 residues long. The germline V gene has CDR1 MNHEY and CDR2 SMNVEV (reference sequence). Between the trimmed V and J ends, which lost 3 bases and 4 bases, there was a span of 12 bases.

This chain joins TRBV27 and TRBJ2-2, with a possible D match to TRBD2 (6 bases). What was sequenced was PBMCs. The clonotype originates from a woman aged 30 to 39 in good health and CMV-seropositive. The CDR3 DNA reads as TGTGCCAGCAGTTTTGGGGGGTGGGTCACCGGGGAGCTGTTTTTT. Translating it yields CASSFGGWVTGELFF.